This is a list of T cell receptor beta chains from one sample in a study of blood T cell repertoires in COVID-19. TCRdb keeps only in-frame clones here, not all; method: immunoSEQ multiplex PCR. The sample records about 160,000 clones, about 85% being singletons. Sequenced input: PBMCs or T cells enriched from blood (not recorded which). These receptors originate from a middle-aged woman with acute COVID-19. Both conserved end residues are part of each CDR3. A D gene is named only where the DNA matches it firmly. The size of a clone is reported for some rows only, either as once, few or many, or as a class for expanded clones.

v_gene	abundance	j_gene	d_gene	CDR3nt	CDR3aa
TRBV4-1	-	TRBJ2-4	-	TGCGCCAGCAGCCAAGAAACAGCGGAAAACATTCAGTACTTC	CASSQETAENIQYF
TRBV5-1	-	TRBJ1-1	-	TGCGCCAGCAGCATGACAGGCACTGAAGCTTTCTTT	CASSMTGTEAFF
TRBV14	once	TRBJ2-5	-	TGTGCCAGCAGCCAATTCAATAGCCCCGAGACCCAGTACTTC	CASSQFNSPETQYF
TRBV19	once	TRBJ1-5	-	TGTGCCAGTAGCGCCTCCCTACAGGGTCGTGTGGATTTT	CASSASLQGRVDF
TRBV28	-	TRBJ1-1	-	TGTGCCAGCAGTTTATTCTCCGCAGGCGACACTGAAGCTTTCTTT	CASSLFSAGDTEAFF
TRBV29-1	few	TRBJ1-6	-	TGCAGCGTTGTCGACAAAGAGGGACCCCTCCACTTT	CSVVDKEGPLHF
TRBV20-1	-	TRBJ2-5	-	TGCAGTGCTAGTCCGGCGGTTGAACAAGAGACCCAGTACTTC	CSASPAVEQETQYF
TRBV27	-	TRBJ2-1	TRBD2	TGTGCCAGCAGTCCCCGTGGGGGGAGGGGAGGGTACAATGAGCAGTTCTTC	CASSPRGGRGGYNEQFF
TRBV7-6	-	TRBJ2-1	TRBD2	TGTGCCAGCACCCTCAGAGCTCTAGCGGGAGACGAGCAGTTCTTC	CASTLRALAGDEQFF
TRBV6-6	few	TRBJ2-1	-	TGTGCCAGCAGTTACTCGAAGGGGGAGTGGTCGAATGAGCAGTTCTTC	CASSYSKGEWSNEQFF
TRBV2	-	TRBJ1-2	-	TGTGCCAGCGCCCCGGTCGGGGGGGCCCTTAACTATGGCTACACCTTC	CASAPVGGALNYGYTF
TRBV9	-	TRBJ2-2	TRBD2	TGTGCCAGCAGCGTAGGAGTAGCGGGAGTTGAAGGGGAGCTGTTTTTT	CASSVGVAGVEGELFF
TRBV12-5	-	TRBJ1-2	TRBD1	TGTGCTAGTGGTTTGGTAGAGGGGGCCAGTGGCTACACCTTC	CASGLVEGASGYTF
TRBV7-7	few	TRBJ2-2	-	TGTGCTAGCAGCTTATCGGCAGGGGCAAACACCGGGGAGCTGTTTTTT	CASSLSAGANTGELFF
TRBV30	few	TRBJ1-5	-	TGTGCCTGGAACGCGGATCTAAATCAGCCCCAGCATTTT	CAWNADLNQPQHF
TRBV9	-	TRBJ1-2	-	TGTGCCAGCAGCGTAGGCGGGGACCTTCGTGGCTACACCTTC	CASSVGGDLRGYTF
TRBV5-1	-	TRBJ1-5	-	TGCGCCAGCAGCTTGGGAGACAATCAGCCCCAGCATTTT	CASSLGDNQPQHF